Listed here is a single T cell receptor beta chain. The data originate from a study of cytomegalovirus exposure and HLA in healthy donors. V was cut by 5 bases and J by 7 bases, with 15 bases left in between. The germline CDR1 and CDR2 sequences are SGHVS and FQNEAQ. CDR3 size: 14 residues. With 60 Vbeta and 13 Jbeta primers, the PCR was carried out. Sequenced by immunoSEQ multiplex PCR; TCRdb stores in-frame clones only, minus some. This repertoire shows 200,000 or so clones, around 73% found once; its top ten account for 3% to 4%. The sequence was obtained from a male donor in good health and CMV-seronegative. Sequenced sample: PBMCs. The J gene is TRBJ1-5, the V gene TRBV7-8; D may be TRBD1 (6 bases). CDR3 DNA: TGTGCCAGCAGCCGGACAGAGGGGGGGCAGCCCCAGCATTTT. Protein sequence: CASSRTEGGQPQHF.